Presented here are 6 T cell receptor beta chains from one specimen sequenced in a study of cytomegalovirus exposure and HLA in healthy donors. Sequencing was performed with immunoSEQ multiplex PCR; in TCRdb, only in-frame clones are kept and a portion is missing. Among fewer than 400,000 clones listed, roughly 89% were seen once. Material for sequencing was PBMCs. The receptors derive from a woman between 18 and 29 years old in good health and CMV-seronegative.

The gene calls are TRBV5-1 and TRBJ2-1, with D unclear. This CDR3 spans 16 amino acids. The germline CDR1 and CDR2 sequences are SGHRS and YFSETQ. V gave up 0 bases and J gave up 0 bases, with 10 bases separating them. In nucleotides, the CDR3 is TGCGCCAGCAGCTTGGATCCCGTAAACTCCTACAATGAGCAGTTCTTC. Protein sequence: CASSLDPVNSYNEQFF. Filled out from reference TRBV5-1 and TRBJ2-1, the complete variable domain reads KAGVTQTPRYLIKTRGQQVTLSCSPISGHRSVSWYQQTPGQGLQFLFEYFSETQRNKGNFPGRFSGRQFSNSRSEMNVSTLELGDSALYLCASSLDPVNSYNEQFFGPGTRLTVL.

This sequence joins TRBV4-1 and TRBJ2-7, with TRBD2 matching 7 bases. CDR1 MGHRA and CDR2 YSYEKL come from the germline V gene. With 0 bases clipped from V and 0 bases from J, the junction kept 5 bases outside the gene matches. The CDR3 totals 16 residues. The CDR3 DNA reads TGCGCCAGCAGCCAAGATAGGAGCGGGACCTCCTACGAGCAGTACTTC. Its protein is CASSQDRSGTSYEQYF.

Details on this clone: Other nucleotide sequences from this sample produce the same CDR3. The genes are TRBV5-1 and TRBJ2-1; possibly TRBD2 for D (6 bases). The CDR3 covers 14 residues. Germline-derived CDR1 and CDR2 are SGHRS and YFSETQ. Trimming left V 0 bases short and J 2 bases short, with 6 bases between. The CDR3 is CASSLGLAYNEQFF. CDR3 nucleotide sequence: TGCGCCAGCAGCTTGGGACTAGCCTACAATGAGCAGTTCTTC.

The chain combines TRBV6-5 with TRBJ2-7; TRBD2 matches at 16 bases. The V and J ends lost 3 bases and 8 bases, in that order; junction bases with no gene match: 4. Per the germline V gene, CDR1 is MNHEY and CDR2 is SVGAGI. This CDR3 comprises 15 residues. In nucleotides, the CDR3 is TGTGCCAGCAGTTATGGGACTAGCGGGAGGGCCAAGCAGTACTTC. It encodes CASSYGTSGRAKQYF.

CDR3 coding DNA: TGTGCCAGCAGCTTAGGACTAGGACAAGAGACCCAGTACTTC. As protein: CASSLGLGQETQYF. The chain is built from TRBV7-7 and TRBJ2-5, with D maybe TRBD2 (6 bases). Trimming took off 1 base at V and 2 bases at J, with 8 bases between the two ends. CDR1 SSHAT and CDR2 FNYEAQ come from the germline V gene (reference sequence). This CDR3 is 14 amino acids long.

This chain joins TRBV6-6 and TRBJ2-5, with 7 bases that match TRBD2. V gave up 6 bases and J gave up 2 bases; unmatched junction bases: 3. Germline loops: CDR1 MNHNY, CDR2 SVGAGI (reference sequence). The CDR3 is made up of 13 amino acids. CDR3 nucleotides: TGTGCCAGCAGGGCTAGCGGACAAGAGACCCAGTACTTC. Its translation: CASRASGQETQYF.